The 5 T cell receptor beta chains presented below share a single source sample, sequenced in a study of CD4 T cells in relation to SARS-CoV-2 and coronaviruses. TCRdb's table, derived via immunoSEQ multiplex PCR, lists solely in-frame clones and lacks some. The repertoire holds 30,000 to 45,000 clones, with over 75% as singletons. What was sequenced was memory CD4+ T cells from PBMCs. The receptors come from an adult with COVID-19.

This chain connects TRBV5-1 to TRBJ2-5; perhaps TRBD2 as D (7 bases). This CDR3 contains 16 residues. Trimming removed 3 bases from V and 0 bases from J, with 15 bases in between. CDR1 is SGHRS, CDR2 YFSETQ, per germline. CDR3 loop: CASSSTGREYQETQYF. Written as DNA, the CDR3 is TGCGCCAGCAGCTCAACAGGGAGGGAGTACCAAGAGACCCAGTACTTC.

This clone was counted once. V usage is TRBV29-1 and J usage is TRBJ1-2, with 7 bases identical to TRBD1. Germline lookup yields CDR1 SQVTM and CDR2 ANQGSEA. This CDR3 region has 16 residues. V gave up 4 bases and J gave up 4 bases; unmatched junction bases: 15. CDR3 protein: CSVASRGGGNGYGYTF. CDR3 bases: TGCAGCGTTGCCTCCAGGGGAGGGGGCAATGGCTATGGCTACACCTTC.

The genes are TRBV4-1 and TRBJ1-3; TRBD1 aligns across 7 bases. The V segment lost 3 bases and the J segment 4 bases; nucleotides outside the gene matches: 9. Germline assignment: CDR1 MGHRA and CDR2 YSYEKL. CDR3 size: 16 residues. CDR3 sequence reads: CASSQQSTGAGNTIYF. The DNA for the CDR3 is TGCGCCAGCAGCCAGCAATCCACAGGGGCAGGAAACACCATATATTTT.

Worth noting for this clone: Germline is not matched at one junction end, which may reflect a read error. The chain uses TRBV7-7 and TRBJ2-2; unclear D gene. The CDR3 sequence is 14 residues long. Germline CDR1 SSHAT, CDR2 FNYEAQ (reference sequence). The CDR3 loop reads CASSLEQSTGELFF. CDR3 DNA: TGTGCTAGCAGCTTAGAACAGTCCACCGGGGAGCTGTTTTTT.

In DNA, the CDR3 is TGTGCCAGCAGTTCGGGGATAAGCACAGATACGCAGTATTTT. It encodes CASSSGISTDTQYF. This chain joins TRBV27 and TRBJ2-3; TRBD2 is a possible D gene (5 bases). The CDR3 covers 14 residues. CDR1 and CDR2 (germline): MNHEY, SMNVEV (reference sequence). V was shortened by 4 bases and J by 0 bases, with 8 bases between the two germline ends.